This passage covers 19 T cell receptor beta chains from one sample sequenced in a study of response to subunit inactivated influenza vaccine. TCRdb ran MiXCR on the RT-PCR reads and lists one entry per CDR3 protein. Of roughly 620,000 distinct CDR3 sequences in the sample, roughly 12% were seen once. The same sample was also used in a study of T cells expressing NK-cell markers. That work states: Synthesis of TCR beta cDNA relied on 5'RACE template switching carrying UMIs.

Specimen: PBMCs from blood, collected on the day of vaccination. All receptors derive from a man aged 50 to 59 who received an inactivated influenza vaccine.

This clonotype was detected ten times or more. The chain is built from TRBV28 and TRBJ2-1, with 7 positions matching TRBD2. The CDR3 runs to 14 residues. Germline CDR1 is MDHEN and CDR2 is SYDVKM. The trim removed 3 bases at V and 9 bases at J, leaving 8 bases unmatched. Written as DNA, the CDR3 is TGTGCCAGCAGTTTGACTAGCAAGGGGCTTGAGCAGTTCTTC. This translates into CASSLTSKGLEQFF. Complete variable domain (other parts from reference TRBV28 and TRBJ2-1): DVKVTQSSRYLVKRTGEKVFLECVQDMDHENMFWYRQDPGLGLRLIYFSYDVKMKEKGDIPEGYSVSREKKERFSLILESASTNQTSMYLCASSLTSKGLEQFFGPGTRLTVL.

Ten or more counts support this clonotype. The rearrangement links TRBV4-3 to TRBJ2-2; D may correspond to TRBD1 or TRBD2 (6 bases each). The CDR3 length is 19 residues. CDR1 LGHNA and CDR2 YSLEER come from the germline V gene. V gave up 0 bases and J gave up 0 bases, with 17 bases separating them. The CDR3 nucleotides read TGCGCCAGCAGCCAAGATAAGGGGGACTGGACTACGAACACCGGGGAGCTGTTTTTT. Encoded protein: CASSQDKGDWTTNTGELFF.

This clonotype has just a few counts. This chain links TRBV11-2 with TRBJ2-5; tentatively, D is TRBD1 (5 bases). The germline V gene has CDR1 SGHAT and CDR2 FQNNGV. The CDR3 is made up of 15 amino acids. V lost 1 base and J lost 5, with 14 bases in between. CDR3 protein: CASSLATRKGETQYF. CDR3 sequence (DNA): TGTGCCAGCAGCTTAGCTACGCGCAAGGGGGAGACCCAGTACTTC.

This clonotype was detected only a few times. The chain links TRBV6-5 to TRBJ2-3; TRBD1 aligns across 7 bases. V lost 2 bases and J lost 5; bases outside the gene matches: 7. Germline CDR1 MNHEY, CDR2 SVGAGI. The CDR3 has 15 residues. CDR3 DNA sequence: TGTGCCAGCAGTTACAGCGACAGGGTAGGAGATACGCAGTATTTT. It translates to CASSYSDRVGDTQYF.

This clonotype has only a few counts. The rearrangement links TRBV18 to TRBJ1-1; D gene unclear. Germline assignment: CDR1 KGHSH and CDR2 LQKENI. The CDR3 is 13 amino acids. The V and J ends lost 6 bases and 4 bases respectively, with 12 bases between them. The CDR3, as DNA: TGTGCCAGCTCCGAGGGTCCCGGCACTGAAGCTTTCTTT. Translating gives CASSEGPGTEAFF.

The J gene is TRBJ2-1, the V gene TRBV7-7; the match to TRBD2 covers 10 bases. Germline values: CDR1 SSHAT, CDR2 FNYEAQ (reference sequence). The V and J ends lost 5 bases and 8 bases, in that order; junction bases with no gene match: 9. The CDR3 runs 15 residues. CDR3 sequence (DNA): TGTGCCAGCAGCCCCCGGGCTAGCGGGAGCTATGAGCAGTTCTTC. Its protein is CASSPRASGSYEQFF. The full variable domain, completed using reference TRBV7-7 and TRBJ2-1, is GAGVSQSPRYKVTKRGQDVTLRCDPISSHATLYWYQQALGQGPEFLTYFNYEAQPDKSGLPSDRFSAERPEGSISTLTIQRTEQRDSAMYRCASSPRASGSYEQFFGPGTRLTVL.

This clonotype turned up a few times. V and J are TRBV27 and TRBJ2-1; D not resolved. The CDR3 extends over 15 amino acids. V was cut by 3 bases and J by 0 bases, with 9 bases left in between. CDR1 and CDR2 from the germline V gene are MNHEY and SMNVEV (reference sequence). For the CDR3, the DNA is TGTGCCAGCAGTTTCGAGCCGAGCTCCTACAATGAGCAGTTCTTC. Amino acids: CASSFEPSSYNEQFF.

This clonotype has more than one count but fewer than ten. The chain is built from TRBV20-1 and TRBJ2-5; maybe TRBD2 (6 bases). From germline, CDR1 is DFQATT and CDR2 SNEGSKA (reference sequence). The CDR3 extends over 15 amino acids. The V end lost 1 base, the J end lost 3 bases, and 15 bases lay between the germline ends. The CDR3 coding sequence is TGCAGTGCTAGAGCCGTACTAGGAGGGGAAGAGACCCAGTACTTC. This sequence encodes CSARAVLGGEETQYF.

This chain uses TRBV7-2 with TRBJ2-5; D is undetermined. The CDR3 is 15 amino acids. Trimming pared 2 bases from V and 0 bases from J, leaving 10 bases between. Germline CDR1 and CDR2: SGHTA and FQGNSA. This CDR3 reads CASSLLVGNQETQYF. The CDR3 DNA reads as TGTGCCAGCAGCTTATTAGTCGGCAACCAAGAGACCCAGTACTTC.

The genes are TRBV20-1 and TRBJ2-7; 9 bases fit TRBD2. Germline CDR1 reads DFQATT; CDR2 reads SNEGSKA (reference sequence). V was clipped by 3 bases and J by 5 bases; unmatched bases: 8. This CDR3 is built from 14 residues. The CDR3 reads CSASRTSDLHEQYF. CDR3 bases: TGCAGTGCTAGCAGGACTAGCGACCTCCACGAGCAGTACTTC.

The rearrangement links TRBV20-1 to TRBJ2-3; 13 bases map to TRBD2. The germline gives CDR1 DFQATT, CDR2 SNEGSKA (reference sequence). The ends lost 4 bases at V and 1 base at J; junction bases unmatched: 2. The CDR3 is 15 residues long. This chain's CDR3 is CSATGTSGGTDTQYF. The CDR3, as DNA: TGCAGTGCTACCGGGACTAGCGGGGGCACAGATACGCAGTATTTT.

This clonotype was counted only a few times. V usage is TRBV6-6 and J usage is TRBJ2-7, with TRBD2 matching over 7 bases. Germline assignment: CDR1 MNHNY and CDR2 SVGAGI (reference sequence). V dropped 5 bases and J dropped 3; count of bases not matched to a gene: 4. The CDR3 is 13 residues long. DNA for the CDR3: TGTGCCAGCAGTACTAGCGCGGACTACGAGCAGTACTTC. Amino acids: CASSTSADYEQYF.

This clonotype was detected a few times. This chain uses TRBV13 with TRBJ2-7; D possibly corresponds to TRBD2 (6 bases). CDR1 is PRHDT and CDR2 is FYEKMQ in the germline V gene (reference sequence). CDR3 size: 18 residues. Trimming stripped 0 bases from V and 3 bases from J, with 21 bases between. Written as DNA, the CDR3 is TGTGCCAGCAGCTTAGGTGGGGTCCTTGGAGGGACCGGCTACGAGCAGTACTTC. Protein product: CASSLGGVLGGTGYEQYF.

The chain is built from TRBV7-2 and TRBJ2-5; D call uncertain. From germline, CDR1 is SGHTA and CDR2 FQGNSA. Trimming pared 2 bases from V and 5 bases from J, leaving 15 bases between. The CDR3 totals 15 residues. The CDR3 bases are TGTGCCAGCAGCTTAATGGCGGCCCGTGGGGAGACCCAGTACTTC. Protein: CASSLMAARGETQYF.

This clonotype was counted a few times. This rearrangement joins TRBV3-1 to TRBJ2-4, with D uncertain. Trimming cost V 5 bases and J 2 bases, with 10 bases left between them. Germline loops: CDR1 LGHDT, CDR2 YNNKEL (reference sequence). The CDR3 sequence is 14 residues long. CDR3 DNA: TGTGCCAGCAGCTCGCAAGCTTCCAAAAACATTCAGTACTTC. Encoded protein: CASSSQASKNIQYF.

V and J are TRBV5-5 and TRBJ2-7, with 7 bases aligning to TRBD1. Germline-derived CDR1 and CDR2 are SGHKS and YYEKEE (reference sequence). The CDR3 is 15 residues long. J gave up 3 bases and V 2 bases, and 8 bases lay outside the gene matches. The CDR3 loop reads CASSFPMTGHYEQYF. DNA for the CDR3: TGTGCCAGCAGCTTTCCTATGACAGGGCACTACGAGCAGTACTTC.

This clonotype was observed many times. The CDR3 spells CASSPQVTGELFF. The CDR3 nucleotides read TGTGCCAGCTCACCTCAGGTCACCGGGGAGCTGTTTTTT. V gene TRBV18 combines with J gene TRBJ2-2; D ambiguous. V lost 3 bases, J lost 4 bases, and 6 bases lay in between. This CDR3 region has 13 residues. Germline V gives CDR1 KGHSH, CDR2 LQKENI.

The table lists this clonotype with a few counts. The rearrangement uses TRBV12-3 or TRBV12-4 and TRBJ2-2, with a possible D match to TRBD1 (5 bases). The V end lost 5 bases, the J end lost 2 bases, and 15 bases lay between the germline ends. The CDR3 consists of 16 residues. The CDR3 bases are TGTGCCAGCAGTCCCCCCCCAGGGTTTAACACCGGGGAGCTGTTTTTT. Translated, it gives CASSPPPGFNTGELFF.

This clonotype was counted ten times or more. The genes are TRBV12-3 or TRBV12-4 and TRBJ1-5; D gene uncertain. This CDR3 has 14 residues. Trimming stripped 6 bases from V and 0 bases from J, with 9 bases between. CDR3 DNA: TGTGCCAGCAGACCGGAGGGTAGCAATCAGCCCCAGCATTTT. Translating it yields CASRPEGSNQPQHF.